A single sample is the source of the 31 T cell receptor beta chains below, sequenced in a study of T-cell reconstitution after alpha-beta-depleted transplantation in children. The TCRbeta library incorporated unique molecular identifiers. Using its own MiXCR run on the PCR reads, TCRdb lists one record per CDR3 protein. The sample carries 98,000 or so distinct CDR3 sequences, 6.4% recorded once. This specimen consisted of PBMCs, mostly from graft donor cells, obtained 360 days after TCRalphabeta/CD19-depleted stem cell transplant. These receptors were obtained from a male patient between 2 and 10 years old who had a stem cell transplant for acute lymphoblastic leukemia, so the T cells may come from the graft donor.

The table lists this clonotype with many counts. V is TRBV7-9 and J is TRBJ2-2; D uncertain. V was clipped by 4 bases and J by 2 bases, with 8 bases between them. There are 14 residues in the CDR3. CDR1 and CDR2 (germline): SEHNR, FQNEAQ (reference sequence). This CDR3 is CASSSNDNTGELFF. DNA of the CDR3: TGTGCCAGCAGCTCGAACGATAACACCGGGGAGCTGTTTTTT.

The gene calls are TRBV28 and TRBJ2-7, with TRBD2 matching 11 bases. Germline CDR1 reads MDHEN; CDR2 reads SYDVKM. The CDR3 loop spans 15 amino acids. The trim removed 2 bases at V and 6 bases at J, leaving 6 bases unmatched. The DNA for the CDR3 is TGTGCCAGCAGTTTAATACTAGCGGGAGATTTCGAGCAGTACTTC. It is translated as CASSLILAGDFEQYF.

The genes are TRBV18 and TRBJ2-2; D might be TRBD1 (6 bases). Germline V lookup: CDR1 KGHSH, CDR2 LQKENI. The CDR3 extends over 18 amino acids. The V gene lost 6 bases and the J gene lost 0 bases, with 20 bases spanning the gap. For the CDR3, the DNA is TGTGCCAGCTCCTCCACGAGTAGGGGGAATCCGAACACCGGGGAGCTGTTTTTT. This translates into CASSSTSRGNPNTGELFF.

This clonotype was observed a handful of times. The chain recombines TRBV6-2 or TRBV6-3 with TRBJ1-1; TRBD1 agrees at 12 bases. The CDR3 spans 16 residues. CDR1 is MNHEY, CDR2 SVGEGT, per germline. J gave up 3 bases and V 5 bases, and 7 bases lay outside the gene matches. CDR3: CASSRDRGRGDTEAFF. The CDR3 region has the DNA TGTGCCAGCAGTCGGGACAGGGGGCGCGGGGACACTGAAGCTTTCTTT.

This clonotype was picked up many times. This chain connects TRBV4-3 to TRBJ2-2; D gene ambiguous. CDR3 length: 15 amino acids. Looked up from germline, CDR1 is LGHNA and CDR2 is YSLEER. Trimming cost V 2 bases and J 4 bases, with 11 bases left between them. The CDR3 loop is CASSQFGWGTGELFF. For the CDR3, the DNA is TGCGCCAGCAGCCAATTCGGGTGGGGCACCGGGGAGCTGTTTTTT.

By share, this clonotype counts as medium-sized. V and J are TRBV6-5 and TRBJ2-1, with unresolved D. The CDR3 contains 12 residues. Germline CDR1 and CDR2: MNHEY and SVGAGI. The V and J ends lost 6 bases and 7 bases respectively, with 10 bases between them. CDR3 amino acids: CASRLGRNEQFF. Written as DNA, the CDR3 is TGTGCCAGCAGGCTGGGTCGAAATGAGCAGTTCTTC.

This clonotype was found many times. This sequence joins TRBV7-8 and TRBJ2-2, with a possible D match to TRBD2 (5 bases). Germline assignment: CDR1 SGHVS and CDR2 FQNEAQ. V was shortened by 8 bases and J by 4 bases, with 14 bases between the two germline ends. The CDR3 spans 14 residues. In nucleotides, the CDR3 is TGTGCCAGCCCTTTACCCCGGGGCACCGGGGAGCTGTTTTTT. Translation: CASPLPRGTGELFF.

This clonotype was recorded many times. This rearrangement joins TRBV20-1 to TRBJ1-2, with D possibly matching TRBD1 (5 bases). The germline V gene encodes CDR1 DFQATT and CDR2 SNEGSKA (reference sequence). The CDR3 is made up of 14 amino acids. V lost 5 bases and J lost 1, with 14 bases in between. The CDR3 coding sequence is TGCAGTGCTTACCCTTTCCAGGGTAACTATGGCTACACCTTC. This sequence encodes CSAYPFQGNYGYTF.

The table lists this clonotype with many counts. This chain connects TRBV28 to TRBJ2-7, with a tentative D call TRBD1 (6 bases). Germline CDR1 and CDR2: MDHEN and SYDVKM. V lost 2 bases to trimming and J lost 5 bases, with 13 bases between them. This CDR3 is 14 amino acids long. CDR3 coding DNA: TGTGCCAGCAGTTTACTGGCAGGGGATAACGAGCAGTACTTC. Its protein is CASSLLAGDNEQYF.

In this sample, this clonotype turned up many times. V gene TRBV29-1 combines with J gene TRBJ1-2; the D gene is possibly TRBD1 (6 bases). CDR1 and CDR2 (germline): SQVTM, ANQGSEA. This CDR3 spans 11 amino acids. The germline V and J ends were trimmed by 3 bases and 6 bases, with 8 bases remaining between them. The DNA for the CDR3 is TGCAGCGTTGAGAGGGACAATGGCTACACCTTC. As protein: CSVERDNGYTF.

Judged by abundance, this clonotype is medium-sized (0.01 to 0.1%). The chain uses TRBV24-1 and TRBJ2-1, with TRBD2 identical over 11 bases. Germline CDR1 is KGHDR and CDR2 is SFDVKD. This CDR3 is 16 amino acids long. Trimming cost V 4 bases and J 4 bases; bases outside gene matches: 5. CDR3 sequence (DNA): TGTGCCACCAGTGAACGACTAGCGGGGTTTTACAATGAGCAGTTCTTC. Translated: CATSERLAGFYNEQFF.

This clonotype was counted at least ten times. V and J are TRBV5-6 and TRBJ1-1; D ambiguous. V was cut by 0 bases and J by 4 bases, with 13 bases left in between. The CDR3 runs 15 residues. The germline V gene encodes CDR1 SGHDT and CDR2 YYEEEE. CDR3 DNA: TGTGCCAGCAGCTTGGAGGGATCTGGGAGCACTGAAGCTTTCTTT. It yields the protein CASSLEGSGSTEAFF.

This clonotype was seen repeatedly, ten times or more. The chain combines TRBV6-2 or TRBV6-3 with TRBJ1-5, with 8 bases aligning to TRBD1. The CDR3 sequence is 17 residues long. J lost 3 bases, V lost 0 bases, and 7 bases had no gene match. Looked up from germline, CDR1 is MNHEY and CDR2 is SVGEGT. The CDR3 nucleotides read TGTGCCAGCAGTTACTCGAGTAGGACAGGGATCAATCAGCCCCAGCATTTT. Encoded protein: CASSYSSRTGINQPQHF.

The CDR3 reads CASSLGPGTEAFF. The CDR3 region has the DNA TGTGCCAGCAGTTTAGGCCCCGGGACAGAAGCTTTCTTT. This rearrangement joins TRBV28 to TRBJ1-1, with D possibly matching TRBD1 (6 bases). V was pared by 2 bases and J by 8 bases, with 12 bases between. This CDR3 region has 13 residues. Germline V gives CDR1 MDHEN, CDR2 SYDVKM. Looking up the rest from reference TRBV28 and TRBJ1-1 gives the full variable domain: DVKVTQSSRYLVKRTGEKVFLECVQDMDHENMFWYRQDPGLGLRLIYFSYDVKMKEKGDIPEGYSVSREKKERFSLILESASTNQTSMYLCASSLGPGTEAFFGQGTRLTVV.

The CDR3 is CASNLWRGGRNEQFF. The CDR3, as DNA: TGTGCCAGCAATCTCTGGCGGGGGGGCCGGAATGAGCAGTTCTTC. The chain is built from TRBV6-2 or TRBV6-3 and TRBJ2-1, with 9 bases that match TRBD2. CDR1 is MNHEY and CDR2 is SVGEGT in the germline V gene. Losses at the gene ends were 7 bases for V and 7 bases for J; bases not matched to a gene: 11. The CDR3 covers 15 residues.

This clonotype was seen ten or more times. V gene TRBV7-9 combines with J gene TRBJ2-2, with D tentatively TRBD2 (6 bases). V lost 3 bases, J lost 6 bases, and 14 bases lay in between. The CDR3 consists of 15 residues. Germline values: CDR1 SEHNR, CDR2 FQNEAQ (reference sequence). This CDR3 is CASSFRLRESGELFF. The CDR3 region has the DNA TGTGCCAGCAGCTTCAGACTCCGGGAGTCCGGGGAGCTGTTTTTT.

By share of the sample, this clonotype is large. The chain has TRBV6-5 and TRBJ2-2, with 11 bases aligning to TRBD1. This CDR3 is built from 15 residues. Per germline, CDR1 MNHEY and CDR2 SVGAGI. Losses at the gene ends were 8 bases for V and 6 bases for J; bases not matched to a gene: 8. The CDR3 DNA reads as TGTGCCAGCGGGGTCGAGGACAGGGGGCCCGGGGAGCTGTTTTTT. This codes for CASGVEDRGPGELFF.

This clonotype was picked up many times. This rearrangement joins TRBV5-1 to TRBJ2-7, with 9 bases matching TRBD1. Unmatched junction bases numbered 4, after V lost 1 base and J lost 2 bases. The CDR3 contains 15 residues. Germline CDR1 reads SGHRS; CDR2 reads YFSETQ. The CDR3 region is CASSLIQGAPYEQYF. The CDR3 region has the DNA TGCGCCAGCAGCTTGATACAGGGGGCCCCCTACGAGCAGTACTTC.

This clonotype occurred many times. V is TRBV13 and J is TRBJ2-7; 7 bases fit TRBD1. The V and J ends lost 5 bases and 3 bases, in that order; junction bases with no gene match: 4. CDR3 length: 13 residues. Germline CDR1 is PRHDT and CDR2 is FYEKMQ (reference sequence). CDR3 DNA: TGTGCCAGCAGCGGGACAGTCCGCTACGAGCAGTACTTC. Residues: CASSGTVRYEQYF.

This clonotype was observed a handful of times. The chain employs TRBV7-2 and TRBJ2-1; 12 nucleotides align to TRBD2. V trimming: 6 bases; J trimming: 0 bases; junction bases outside the gene matches: 21. CDR1 is SGHTA, CDR2 FQGNSA, per germline. CDR3 size: 22 residues. The CDR3, as DNA: TGTGCCAGCAGACTAAGCCCTCAGACTAGCGGGAGTGGAAGGGACTCCTACAATGAGCAGTTCTTC. Translated, it gives CASRLSPQTSGSGRDSYNEQFF.

The rearrangement joins TRBV30 to TRBJ2-6; the D is unclear. The ends were cut back, 0 bases at V and 1 base at J, with 4 bases in the middle. Germline CDR1 GTSNPN, CDR2 SVGIG (reference sequence). The CDR3 runs 14 residues. CDR3 sequence reads: CAWSVGSGANVLTF. CDR3 coding DNA: TGTGCCTGGAGTGTAGGGTCTGGGGCCAACGTCCTGACTTTC.

This clonotype was counted many times. The chain recombines TRBV12-3 or TRBV12-4 with TRBJ2-7; either TRBD1 or TRBD2 may fit D (6 bases each). Trimming removed 1 base from V and 3 bases from J, with 19 bases in between. This CDR3 contains 17 residues. CDR3 sequence (DNA): TGTGCCAGCAGTTTAGGGAGGGGGGACCGCTGGAACTACGAGCAGTACTTC. Protein product: CASSLGRGDRWNYEQYF.

This clonotype was recorded many times. The CDR3 DNA is TGTGCCAGCAGCCCCCACAGGACGCTGAACACTGAAGCTTTCTTT. The encoded protein is CASSPHRTLNTEAFF. The rearrangement joins TRBV7-2 to TRBJ1-1; maybe TRBD1 (5 bases). The CDR3 has 15 amino acids. Trimming pared 5 bases from V and 0 bases from J, leaving 13 bases between. Germline-derived CDR1 and CDR2 are SGHTA and FQGNSA.

This clonotype was counted many times. This chain connects TRBV29-1 to TRBJ1-6; TRBD1 matches at 9 bases. V was pared by 7 bases and J by 7 bases, with 8 bases of the junction left unmatched. Germline CDR1 is SQVTM and CDR2 is ANQGSEA. The CDR3 is 14 amino acids. The CDR3 spells CSARGQGQNSPLHF. CDR3 bases: TGCAGCGCTAGGGGACAGGGCCAAAATTCACCCCTCCACTTT.

This clonotype showed up many times. V usage is TRBV2 and J usage is TRBJ2-3; 12 positions agree with TRBD1. The junction had 9 bases not matched to a gene; V was cut back by 1 base and J by 4 bases. The germline CDR1 and CDR2 sequences are SNHLY and FYNNEI. The CDR3 runs to 18 residues. This CDR3 is CASSEVGSGTGGADTQYF. The CDR3 DNA is TGTGCCAGCAGTGAAGTGGGGTCCGGGACAGGGGGCGCAGATACGCAGTATTTT.

The chain links TRBV28 to TRBJ2-7; D not resolved. The V gene's germline CDR1 is MDHEN and CDR2 SYDVKM. V was shortened by 2 bases and J by 3 bases, with 8 bases between the two germline ends. CDR3 size: 13 residues. The CDR3 bases are TGTGCCAGCAGTTTAGGGGTTTTCTACGAGCAGTACTTC. It is translated as CASSLGVFYEQYF.

This clonotype appeared many times. The chain is built from TRBV10-3 and TRBJ2-1; 8 nucleotides align to TRBD2. The CDR3 length is 15 residues. Germline CDR1 reads ENHRY; CDR2 reads SYGVKD. J was trimmed by 5 bases and V by 4 bases; bases with no gene match: 7. CDR3 DNA sequence: TGTGCCATCAGTGTGACGGGGGGGCTACACAATGAGCAGTTCTTC. This gives the protein CAISVTGGLHNEQFF.

V and J are TRBV9 and TRBJ1-4; D may be TRBD1 (5 bases). Looked up from germline, CDR1 is SGDLS and CDR2 is YYNGEE. The CDR3 length is 15 residues. Deletions cut 4 bases from V and 6 bases from J, with 16 bases between. CDR3 sequence: CASSTQGNRDEKLFF. CDR3 bases: TGTGCCAGCAGCACGCAGGGAAATCGGGATGAAAAACTGTTTTTT.

This clonotype was counted ten times or more. The chain uses TRBV12-3 or TRBV12-4 and TRBJ1-2; weak D call: TRBD1 (5 bases). V was trimmed by 6 bases and J by 3 bases, leaving 11 bases between them. The CDR3 extends over 13 amino acids. The CDR3 is CASSPGTHYGYTF. CDR3 in DNA: TGTGCCAGCAGCCCGGGGACCCACTATGGCTACACCTTC.

The chain couples TRBV5-5 to TRBJ1-5, with 9 positions matching TRBD1. The CDR3 is 14 residues long. The germline gives CDR1 SGHKS, CDR2 YYEKEE (reference sequence). Unmatched junction bases numbered 4, after V lost 4 bases and J lost 5 bases. CDR3 sequence: CASSPTGGYQPQHF. CDR3 DNA: TGTGCCAGCAGCCCGACAGGGGGTTATCAGCCCCAGCATTTT.

In its sample, this clonotype was seen many times. The chain couples TRBV5-6 to TRBJ2-7; 7 bases map to TRBD1. This CDR3 spans 16 amino acids. V lost 4 bases and J lost 2; bases outside the gene matches: 12. In germline, CDR1 is SGHDT, CDR2 YYEEEE. Here the CDR3 DNA reads TGTGCCAGCAGCGCCGGGACAGCCATGAAAGCCTACGAGCAGTACTTC. It yields the protein CASSAGTAMKAYEQYF.